This record looks at one TCR beta chain sequence and its context. It lacks a known antigen. Base quality data are lacking; no much larger clone is found one base away. Library prep was done by the immunoSEQ multiplex PCR assay. TCRdb took this table from immuneACCESS and kept in-frame rearrangements with V and J called. Such tables lack part of the clones; where checked against another copy, unresolved V genes explain under half of the gap, and the rest is unexplained. Across this sample there are tens of thousands of clones, with about 91% seen only once. 1.3% of the sample comes from the top ten. This sample was taken from a study of T cell changes during pregnancy in multiple sclerosis (dated by TCRdb to about 2019). About the full investigation: Changes in the T cell repertoire over the course of pregnancy were examined in this study in women with multiple sclerosis.

V and J are trimmed by 6 bases and 8 bases, and the gene matches miss 11 bases of the junction. Reading the germline V gene (reference sequence) gives CDR1 MNHEY and CDR2 SMNVEV. Counted from cysteine to phenylalanine, this CDR3 has 15 amino acids. Left in the record is the CDR3 DNA by itself, 45 bases read in frame from the first base. Sequencing was performed on peripheral blood, taken in the second trimester of pregnancy. Recombination linked TRBV27 to TRBJ2-3, and TRBD1 matches 10 of the central bases. The source of this sequence is a female donor in good health, enrolled as a control in a pregnancy study. The nucleotide sequence is TGTGCCAGCAGCTACCGGGACAGGGGCCGGGGTACGCAGTATTTT. Translated, it gives CASSYRDRGRGTQYF.